The 22 T cell receptor beta chains below were found in one sample sequenced in a study of blood T cell repertoires in COVID-19. Profiling relied on immunoSEQ multiplex PCR, and the TCRdb table lists in-frame clones only, not all of them. This table has 150,000 to 200,000 clones, around 82% appearing once. Source material: PBMCs or T cells enriched from blood (not recorded which). These receptors originate from a woman aged 50 to 60 with acute COVID-19.

CDR3 nucleotide sequence: TGTGCCAGCAGCCCGACAGGGTTGGGTGGCTACACCTTC. Protein sequence: CASSPTGLGGYTF. The gene calls are TRBV7-9 and TRBJ1-2, with TRBD1 matching 7 bases. The CDR3 consists of 13 residues. V dropped 5 bases and J dropped 7; count of bases not matched to a gene: 7. Per germline, CDR1 SEHNR and CDR2 FQNEAQ (reference sequence).

The CDR3 DNA sequence: TGTGCCAGCAGCGTCAATAGCGGGGGGGCCGTAGATACGCAGTATTTT. Translated, it gives CASSVNSGGAVDTQYF. The gene calls are TRBV5-6 and TRBJ2-3, with 11 positions matching TRBD2. Germline V CDR1 and CDR2: SGHDT, YYEEEE. The V gene end was trimmed by 4 bases and the J gene end by 5 bases; junction bases not matched to a gene: 9. The CDR3 sequence is 16 residues long. Supplemented by reference TRBV5-6 and TRBJ2-3, the full variable domain reads DAGVTQSPTHLIKTRGQQVTLRCSPKSGHDTVSWYQQALGQGPQFIFQYYEEEERQRGNFPDRFSGHQFPNYSSELNVNALLLGDSALYLCASSVNSGGAVDTQYFGPGTRLTVL.

The J gene is TRBJ1-1, the V gene TRBV18; a weak D match, TRBD1 (5 bases). CDR1 and CDR2 from the germline V gene are KGHSH and LQKENI. Trimming took off 3 bases at V and 1 base at J, with 15 bases between the two ends. The CDR3 contains 16 residues. The CDR3 region has the DNA TGTGCCAGCTCACCCTACGAGCGCGGGGCGAACACTGAAGCTTTCTTT. Translated, it gives CASSPYERGANTEAFF.

The chain has TRBV29-1 and TRBJ2-3, with 7 positions matching TRBD2. CDR3 size: 13 residues. Germline V gives CDR1 SQVTM, CDR2 ANQGSEA. J lost 6 bases, V lost 3 bases, and 6 bases had no gene match. CDR3 nucleotide sequence: TGCAGCGTTGATTCGGGGGGATCGGATACGCAGTATTTT. Translation: CSVDSGGSDTQYF.

This clone has just a few counts. This chain connects TRBV19 to TRBJ1-1; D gene uncertain. Trimming shortened V by 4 bases and J by 7 bases, and 10 bases separated the two germline ends. This CDR3 has 12 residues. The germline gives CDR1 LNHDA, CDR2 SQIVND (reference sequence). The CDR3: CASSTRKREAFF. The CDR3 DNA is TGTGCCAGTAGTACCCGGAAGCGTGAAGCTTTCTTT.

The chain joins TRBV7-8 to TRBJ2-2, with 9 bases identical to TRBD2. This CDR3 contains 16 residues. In germline, CDR1 is SGHVS, CDR2 FQNEAQ. V shed 0 bases, J shed 6 bases, and the junction held 5 bases outside the gene matches. CDR3 amino acids: CASSLAGIAGAGELFF. The CDR3 nucleotides are TGTGCCAGCAGCTTAGCCGGAATAGCGGGGGCCGGGGAGCTGTTTTTT.

The gene calls are TRBV27 and TRBJ1-5; perhaps TRBD1 as D (6 bases). V gave up 6 bases and J gave up 5 bases, with 14 bases separating them. This CDR3 region has 14 residues. The germline V gene has CDR1 MNHEY and CDR2 SMNVEV (reference sequence). CDR3 DNA: TGTGCCAGCAGCCCTGGACAGATCCATCAGCCCCAGCATTTT. Protein product: CASSPGQIHQPQHF.

This chain connects TRBV6-4 to TRBJ2-6; 9 bases agree with TRBD1. Germline CDR1 is MRHNA and CDR2 is SNTAGT. The CDR3 is 16 residues long. With V trimmed by 8 bases and J by 0 bases, 5 bases remained unmatched. CDR3 in amino acids: CASAIQGASGANVLTF. DNA for the CDR3: TGTGCCAGCGCTATACAGGGGGCCTCTGGGGCCAACGTCCTGACTTTC.

V is TRBV3-1 (or the pseudogene TRBV3-2) and J is TRBJ1-1; 8 bases fit TRBD1. Losses at the gene ends were 3 bases for V and 5 bases for J; bases not matched to a gene: 8. Germline V CDR1 and CDR2: LGHDT, YNNKEL (reference sequence). CDR3 size: 15 residues. The CDR3 bases are TGTGCCAGCAGCCACCTAGACAGGGGAGGTACTGAAGCTTTCTTT. This encodes CASSHLDRGGTEAFF.

In this sample, this clone turned up a few times. The V call is TRBV24-1, the J call TRBJ2-3; the match to TRBD2 covers 8 bases. Per the germline V gene, CDR1 is KGHDR and CDR2 is SFDVKD. V lost 4 bases, J lost 4 bases, and 6 bases stayed unmatched. CDR3 length: 15 residues. CDR3 amino acids: CATSDPGLAPDTQYF. Written as DNA, the CDR3 is TGTGCCACCAGTGACCCCGGACTAGCCCCAGATACGCAGTATTTT.

CDR3 coding DNA: TGCGCCAGCAGCCAGATACCTAGGGCGGGGGGCAATCAGCCCCAGCATTTT. Its protein is CASSQIPRAGGNQPQHF. This chain uses TRBV4-1 with TRBJ1-5, with D possibly being TRBD1 (5 bases). The CDR3 consists of 17 residues. The V end was cut by 3 bases, the J end by 2 bases, with 17 bases between. Per the germline V gene, CDR1 is MGHRA and CDR2 is YSYEKL.

The J gene is TRBJ1-4, the V gene TRBV7-9; D is unresolved. The CDR3 loop spans 15 amino acids. V shed 1 base and J shed 0 bases, with 6 bases lying between them. Germline assignment: CDR1 SEHNR and CDR2 FQNEAQ (reference sequence). CDR3 in amino acids: CASSLDTATNEKLFF. Here the CDR3 DNA reads TGTGCCAGCAGCTTAGATACAGCAACTAATGAAAAACTGTTTTTT.

The genes are TRBV19 and TRBJ1-2, with 8 bases identical to TRBD1. Germline CDR1 reads LNHDA; CDR2 reads SQIVND (reference sequence). The CDR3 extends over 14 amino acids. J was trimmed by 2 bases and V by 6 bases; bases with no gene match: 5. CDR3 coding DNA: TGTGCCAGTAGCCCGGACAGGGCCAACTATGGCTACACCTTC. This encodes CASSPDRANYGYTF.

The chain employs TRBV6-1 and TRBJ1-1, with 10 bases matching TRBD1. CDR1 is MNHNS, CDR2 SASEGT, per germline. With V trimmed by 4 bases and J by 0 bases, 14 bases remained unmatched. The CDR3 contains 19 residues. CDR3 residues: CASSGRPDRGVMMNTEAFF. Written as DNA, the CDR3 is TGTGCCAGCAGTGGACGTCCGGACAGGGGGGTCATGATGAACACTGAAGCTTTCTTT.

In DNA, the CDR3 is TGTGCCACAGGCGGGGCAGGAGGGGAGACCCAGTACTTC. Protein sequence: CATGGAGGETQYF. The chain recombines TRBV7-9 with TRBJ2-5; tentatively, D is TRBD2 (6 bases). Trimming stripped 10 bases from V and 5 bases from J, with 17 bases between. Germline CDR1 is SEHNR and CDR2 is FQNEAQ (reference sequence). This CDR3 is 13 amino acids long. Full variable domain (outside the CDR3, taken from reference TRBV7-9 and TRBJ2-5): DTGVSQNPRHKITKRGQNVTFRCDPISEHNRLYWYRQTLGQGPEFLTYFQNEAQLEKSRLLSDRFSAERPKGSFSTLEIQRTEQGDSAMYLCATGGAGGETQYFGPGTRLLVL.

This clone was seen only once. The chain uses TRBV7-9 and TRBJ1-2; tentatively, D is TRBD1 (6 bases). CDR3 length: 16 amino acids. V was shortened by 1 base and J by 7 bases, with 19 bases between the two germline ends. Germline values: CDR1 SEHNR, CDR2 FQNEAQ (reference sequence). CDR3 nucleotide sequence: TGTGCCAGCAGCTTAGGCGGACAGAGGGGGATGGGTGGCTACACCTTC. Protein sequence: CASSLGGQRGMGGYTF.

The CDR3 sequence: CAWGRAVGGTEAFF. Here the CDR3 DNA reads TGTGCCTGGGGACGGGCCGTCGGAGGAACTGAAGCTTTCTTT. This chain uses TRBV30 with TRBJ1-1; D remains unclear. The germline gives CDR1 GTSNPN, CDR2 SVGIG (reference sequence). V lost 5 bases to trimming and J lost 5 bases, with 18 bases between them. This CDR3 contains 14 residues.

The J gene is TRBJ1-2, the V gene TRBV21-1. TRBV21-1 is shown as a pseudogene. The CDR3 covers 13 residues. In DNA form, the CDR3 reads TGTGCCGGCGGACGGGGGGCTAACTATGGCTACACCTTC. Translation gives CAGGRGANYGYTF.

This clone turned up a few times. The chain joins TRBV3-1 (or the pseudogene TRBV3-2) to TRBJ1-2; TRBD1 matches at 7 bases. The germline CDR1 and CDR2 sequences are LGHDT and YNNKEL (reference sequence). The junction had 9 bases not matched to a gene; V was cut back by 4 bases and J by 4 bases. The CDR3 runs 15 residues. The CDR3 protein is CASSRRAPGGYGYTF. DNA for the CDR3: TGTGCCAGCAGCCGACGGGCTCCAGGGGGCTATGGCTACACCTTC.

The CDR3 coding sequence is TGTGCCAGCAGCTTTGACACGGGGTCGAATTCACCCCTCCACTTT. This translates into CASSFDTGSNSPLHF. V and J are TRBV7-9 and TRBJ1-6, with D unresolved. CDR1 and CDR2 from the germline V gene are SEHNR and FQNEAQ (reference sequence). Trimming removed 3 bases from V and 7 bases from J, with 13 bases in between. The CDR3 runs 15 residues.

The CDR3 spells CASIPATRGGDTEAFF. CDR3 in DNA: TGTGCCAGCATCCCCGCGACCCGGGGGGGAGACACTGAAGCTTTCTTT. The V call is TRBV28, the J call TRBJ1-1; D may be TRBD1 (5 bases). The germline gives CDR1 MDHEN, CDR2 SYDVKM. With 7 bases removed from V and 3 bases from J, the gap between germline ends came to 21 bases. There are 16 residues in the CDR3.

In the case of this clone: Sequence at one end of the junction differs from germline and may be a read error. The sample carries other DNA sequences with the same CDR3. This rearrangement joins TRBV11-2 to TRBJ2-2, with 9 nucleotides matching TRBD2. Germline-derived CDR1 and CDR2 are SGHAT and FQNNGV. This CDR3 is built from 17 residues. CDR3 residues: CASSLAPSGMNTGELFF. DNA of the CDR3: TGTGCCAGCAGCTTAGCTCCTAGCGGGATGAACACTGGGGAGCTGTTTTTT.